The 14 T cell receptor beta chains given below trace back to one sample, sequenced in a study of blood T cell repertoires in COVID-19. This table comes from immunoSEQ multiplex PCR, and its TCRdb copy is limited to in-frame clones, with some not included. This repertoire shows about 310,000 clones, around 90% found once; its top ten account for around 0.98%. Sequencing used peripheral blood. The origin of the receptors is a woman between 40 and 55 years old with COVID-19, enrolled during active disease.

This clone was seen once. The chain joins TRBV9 to TRBJ2-7; D is unclear. Germline values: CDR1 SGDLS, CDR2 YYNGEE. This CDR3 has 14 amino acids. Trimming shortened V by 4 bases and J by 3 bases, and 14 bases separated the two germline ends. CDR3 DNA: TGTGCCAGCAGCATCGACTCGTCGGGCTACGAGCAGTACTTC. It is translated as CASSIDSSGYEQYF. Variable domain in full (rest from reference TRBV9 and TRBJ2-7): DSGVTQTPKHLITATGQRVTLRCSPRSGDLSVYWYQQSLDQGLQFLIQYYNGEERAKGNILERFSAQQFPDLHSELNLSSLELGDSALYFCASSIDSSGYEQYFGPGTRLTVT.

This sequence joins TRBV30 and TRBJ2-1; D is uncertain. The CDR3 sequence is 13 residues long. Between the trimmed V and J ends, which lost 0 bases and 5 bases, there was a span of 8 bases. In germline, CDR1 is GTSNPN, CDR2 SVGIG (reference sequence). The CDR3 spells CAWSVSGNNEQFF. The CDR3, as DNA: TGTGCCTGGAGTGTGTCCGGTAACAATGAGCAGTTCTTC.

In this sample, this clone turned up once. The V and J genes are TRBV6-4 and TRBJ1-5; perhaps TRBD1 as D (5 bases). CDR3 length equals 13 residues. V was trimmed by 0 bases and J by 7 bases, leaving 7 bases between them. Germline assignment: CDR1 MRHNA and CDR2 SNTAGT. CDR3 sequence: CASSDSWGQPQHF. The CDR3 DNA sequence: TGTGCCAGCAGTGACTCTTGGGGCCAGCCCCAGCATTTT.

The chain links TRBV5-1 to TRBJ1-1, with TRBD1 as a possible D gene (5 bases). The CDR3 runs 14 residues. The germline gives CDR1 SGHRS, CDR2 YFSETQ. V was trimmed by 7 bases and J by 0 bases, leaving 13 bases between them. This CDR3 is CASGAGRMNTEAFF. In nucleotides, the CDR3 is TGCGCCAGCGGCGCGGGACGGATGAACACTGAAGCTTTCTTT.

The genes are TRBV7-2 and TRBJ1-6; 9 positions agree with TRBD1. Looked up from germline, CDR1 is SGHTA and CDR2 is FQGNSA. This CDR3 spans 15 amino acids. J was trimmed by 7 bases and V by 2 bases; bases with no gene match: 3. For the CDR3, the DNA is TGTGCCAGCAGCTTAAGTGGGACAGGGAATTCACCCCTCCACTTT. Protein product: CASSLSGTGNSPLHF.

V gene TRBV28 combines with J gene TRBJ1-1, with TRBD1 as a possible D gene (6 bases). The CDR3 is 15 residues long. V lost 4 bases and J lost 0, with 12 bases in between. Germline lookup yields CDR1 MDHEN and CDR2 SYDVKM. The CDR3 region is CASSWSQGLNTEAFF. In DNA form, the CDR3 reads TGTGCCAGCAGTTGGTCACAGGGACTGAACACTGAAGCTTTCTTT.

The chain joins TRBV28 to TRBJ1-2; D remains ambiguous. The germline CDR1 and CDR2 sequences are MDHEN and SYDVKM. Trimming pared 5 bases from V and 1 base from J, leaving 8 bases between. The CDR3 sequence is 13 residues long. This CDR3 reads CASSHDINYGYTF. CDR3 DNA sequence: TGTGCCAGCAGTCACGACATTAACTATGGCTACACCTTC.

This sequence joins TRBV28 and TRBJ1-2, with TRBD1 matching 10 bases. Trimming took 8 bases from V and 4 from J; bases not matched to a gene: 13. The length of the CDR3 is 16 residues. Germline loops: CDR1 MDHEN, CDR2 SYDVKM. The CDR3 here is CASSRDRGLLGYGYTF. Written as DNA, the CDR3 is TGTGCCAGCTCCCGGGACAGGGGCCTCCTGGGCTATGGCTACACCTTC.

This rearrangement joins TRBV2 to TRBJ2-7, with D perhaps matching TRBD1 (6 bases). CDR3 length: 14 residues. The germline V and J ends were trimmed by 2 bases and 3 bases, with 11 bases remaining between them. The germline V gene has CDR1 SNHLY and CDR2 FYNNEI. CDR3 in DNA: TGTGCCAGCAGTGAAAGGGGGTGGTACTACGAGCAGTACTTC. Translated, it gives CASSERGWYYEQYF. The full variable domain, rest sourced from reference TRBV2 and TRBJ2-7, is EPEVTQTPSHQVTQMGQEVILRCVPISNHLYFYWYRQILGQKVEFLVSFYNNEISEKSEIFDDQFSVERPDGSNFTLKIRSTKLEDSAMYFCASSERGWYYEQYFGPGTRLTVT.

The chain uses TRBV9 and TRBJ2-1; TRBD2 matches 11 bases. Germline V CDR1 and CDR2: SGDLS, YYNGEE. V lost 3 bases, J lost 7 bases, and 6 bases stayed unmatched. CDR3 size: 15 residues. The CDR3 spells CASSDLAGGINEQFF. Here the CDR3 DNA reads TGTGCCAGCAGCGACTTAGCGGGGGGGATTAATGAGCAGTTCTTC.

The rearrangement links TRBV3-1 (or the pseudogene TRBV3-2) to TRBJ2-7, with TRBD1 identical over 8 bases. This CDR3 comprises 15 residues. From germline, CDR1 is LGHDT and CDR2 YNNKEL (reference sequence). V was pared by 3 bases and J by 5 bases, with 9 bases of the junction left unmatched. The CDR3 DNA sequence: TGTGCCAGCAGCCACAGGGGCGGACAGGGAAACGAGCAGTACTTC. Its protein is CASSHRGGQGNEQYF.

The rearrangement joins TRBV14 to TRBJ2-5; TRBD2 agrees at 8 bases. V was pared by 5 bases and J by 4 bases, with 12 bases of the junction left unmatched. CDR1 is SGHDN and CDR2 is FVKESK in the germline V gene. The CDR3 has 16 residues. The CDR3 here is CASSEVPRGGGETQYF. For the CDR3, the DNA is TGTGCCAGCAGCGAAGTCCCCCGGGGGGGAGGAGAGACCCAGTACTTC.

The chain employs TRBV19 and TRBJ2-2; D not resolved. There are 14 residues in the CDR3. Trimming pared 6 bases from V and 3 bases from J, leaving 11 bases between. Germline loops: CDR1 LNHDA, CDR2 SQIVND (reference sequence). The CDR3 sequence: CASRKLLYTGELFF. Here the CDR3 DNA reads TGTGCCAGTAGGAAACTTCTTTACACCGGGGAGCTGTTTTTT. Full variable domain (rest looked up from reference TRBV19 and TRBJ2-2): DGGITQSPKYLFRKEGQNVTLSCEQNLNHDAMYWYRQDPGQGLRLIYYSQIVNDFQKGDIAEGYSVSREKKESFPLTVTSAQKNPTAFYLCASRKLLYTGELFFGEGSRLTVL.

The rearrangement links TRBV3-1 (or the pseudogene TRBV3-2) to TRBJ1-2; 9 nucleotides agree with TRBD1. The CDR3 sequence is 13 residues long. With 6 bases clipped from V and 1 base from J, the junction kept 0 bases outside the gene matches. CDR1 LGHDT and CDR2 YNNKEL come from the germline V gene (reference sequence). The CDR3 nucleotides are TGTGCCAGCAGGGACAGGGGTAACTATGGCTACACCTTC. As protein: CASRDRGNYGYTF.